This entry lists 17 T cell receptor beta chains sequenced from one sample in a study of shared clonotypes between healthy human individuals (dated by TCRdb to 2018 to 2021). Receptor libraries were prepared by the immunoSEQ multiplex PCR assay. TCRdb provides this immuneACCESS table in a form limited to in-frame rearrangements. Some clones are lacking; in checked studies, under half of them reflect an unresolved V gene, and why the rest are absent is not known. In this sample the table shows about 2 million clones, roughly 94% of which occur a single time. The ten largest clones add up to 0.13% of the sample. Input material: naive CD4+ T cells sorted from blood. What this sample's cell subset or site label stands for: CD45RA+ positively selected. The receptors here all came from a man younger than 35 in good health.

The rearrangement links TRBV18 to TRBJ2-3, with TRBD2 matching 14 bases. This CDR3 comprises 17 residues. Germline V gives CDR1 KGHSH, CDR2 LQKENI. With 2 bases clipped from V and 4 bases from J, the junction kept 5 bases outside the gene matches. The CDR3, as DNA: TGTGCCAGCTCACCAGGACTAGCGGGAGGATCCTCAGATACGCAGTATTTT. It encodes CASSPGLAGGSSDTQYF.

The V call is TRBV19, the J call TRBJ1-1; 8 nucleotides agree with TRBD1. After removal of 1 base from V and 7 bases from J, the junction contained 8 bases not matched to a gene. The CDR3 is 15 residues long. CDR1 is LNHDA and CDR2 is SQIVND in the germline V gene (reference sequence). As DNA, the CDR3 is TGTGCCAGTAGTATAGCGCCTCAGGGGGCCCGTGAAGCTTTCTTT. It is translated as CASSIAPQGAREAFF.

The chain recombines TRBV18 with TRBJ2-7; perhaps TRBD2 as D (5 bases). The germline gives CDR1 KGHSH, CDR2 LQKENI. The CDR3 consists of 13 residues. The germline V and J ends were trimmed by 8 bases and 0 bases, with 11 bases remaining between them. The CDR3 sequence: CASVTGNSYEQYF. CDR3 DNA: TGTGCCAGCGTGACCGGGAACTCCTACGAGCAGTACTTC. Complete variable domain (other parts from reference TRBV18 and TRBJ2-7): NAGVMQNPRHLVRRRGQEARLRCSPMKGHSHVYWYRQLPEEGLKFMVYLQKENIIDESGMPKERFSAEFPKEGPSILRIQQVVRGDSAAYFCASVTGNSYEQYFGPGTRLTVT.

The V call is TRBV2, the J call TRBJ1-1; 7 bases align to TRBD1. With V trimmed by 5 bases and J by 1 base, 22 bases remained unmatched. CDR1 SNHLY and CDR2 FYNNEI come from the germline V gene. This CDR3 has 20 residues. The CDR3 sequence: CASSWDSGPRELLENTEAFF. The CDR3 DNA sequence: TGTGCCAGCAGTTGGGACAGCGGGCCGAGGGAACTTCTTGAGAACACTGAAGCTTTCTTT.

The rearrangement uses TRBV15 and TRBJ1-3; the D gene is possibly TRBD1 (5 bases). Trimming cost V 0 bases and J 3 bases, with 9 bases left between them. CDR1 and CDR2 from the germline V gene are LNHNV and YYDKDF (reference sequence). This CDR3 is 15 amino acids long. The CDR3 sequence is CATSRDGTDGNTIYF. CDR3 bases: TGTGCCACCAGCAGAGACGGGACGGATGGAAACACCATATATTTT.

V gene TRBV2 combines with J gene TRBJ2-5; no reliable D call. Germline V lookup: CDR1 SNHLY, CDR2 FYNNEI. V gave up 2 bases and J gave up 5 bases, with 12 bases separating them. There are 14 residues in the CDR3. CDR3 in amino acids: CASSEPLRRETQYF. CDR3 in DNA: TGTGCCAGCAGTGAACCCCTCCGTCGGGAGACCCAGTACTTC.

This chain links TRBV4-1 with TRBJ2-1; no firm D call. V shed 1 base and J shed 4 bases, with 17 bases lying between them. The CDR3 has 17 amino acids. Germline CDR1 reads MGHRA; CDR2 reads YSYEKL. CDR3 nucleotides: TGCGCCAGCAGCCAAGTCCCGGCGAGCTCGGGTTACAATGAGCAGTTCTTC. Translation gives CASSQVPASSGYNEQFF.

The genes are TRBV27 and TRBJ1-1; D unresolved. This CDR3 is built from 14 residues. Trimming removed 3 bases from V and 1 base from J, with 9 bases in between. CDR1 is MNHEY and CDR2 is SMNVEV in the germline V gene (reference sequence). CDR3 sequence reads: CASSFPLSNTEAFF. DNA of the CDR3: TGTGCCAGCAGTTTTCCCTTGTCGAACACTGAAGCTTTCTTT.

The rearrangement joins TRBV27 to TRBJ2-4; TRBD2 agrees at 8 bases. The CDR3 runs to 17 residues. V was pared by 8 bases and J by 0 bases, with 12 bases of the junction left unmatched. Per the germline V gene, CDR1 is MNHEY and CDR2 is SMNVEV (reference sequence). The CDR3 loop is CASRPVVAGLAKNIQYF. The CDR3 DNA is TGTGCCAGCCGACCCGTGGTAGCGGGATTAGCCAAAAACATTCAGTACTTC.

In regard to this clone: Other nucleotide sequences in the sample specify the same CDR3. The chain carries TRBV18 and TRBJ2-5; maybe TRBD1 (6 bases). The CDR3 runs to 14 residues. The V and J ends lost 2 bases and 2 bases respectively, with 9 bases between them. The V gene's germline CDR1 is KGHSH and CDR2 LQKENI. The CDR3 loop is CASSPGQIQETQYF. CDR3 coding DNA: TGTGCCAGCTCACCAGGACAGATTCAAGAGACCCAGTACTTC.

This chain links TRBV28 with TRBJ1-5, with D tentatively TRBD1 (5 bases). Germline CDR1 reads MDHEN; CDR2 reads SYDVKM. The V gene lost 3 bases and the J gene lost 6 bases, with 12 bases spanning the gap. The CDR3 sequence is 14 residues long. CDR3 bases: TGTGCCAGCAGTTTCGTGGGGCTAACTCAGCCCCAGCATTTT. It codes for CASSFVGLTQPQHF.

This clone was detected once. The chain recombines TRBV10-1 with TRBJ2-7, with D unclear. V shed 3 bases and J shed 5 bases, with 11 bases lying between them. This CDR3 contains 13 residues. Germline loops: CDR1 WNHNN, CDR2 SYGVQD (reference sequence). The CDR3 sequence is CASSETVHHEQYF. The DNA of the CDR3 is TGCGCCAGCAGTGAAACAGTTCACCACGAGCAGTACTTC.

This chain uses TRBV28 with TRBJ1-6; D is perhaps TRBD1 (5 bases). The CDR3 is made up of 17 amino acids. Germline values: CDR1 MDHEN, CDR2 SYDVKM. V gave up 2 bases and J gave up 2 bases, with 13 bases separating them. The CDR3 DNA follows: TGTGCCAGCAGTTTACAGGCAGGGACCACCTATAATTCACCCCTCCACTTT. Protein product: CASSLQAGTTYNSPLHF.

The CDR3 DNA is TGTGCCAGCAGCTTACTAGGACAGGGGATAGCCGGGGAGCTGTTTTTT. Its translation: CASSLLGQGIAGELFF. This sequence joins TRBV7-6 and TRBJ2-2, with 9 bases fitting TRBD1. V lost 2 bases to trimming and J lost 6 bases; unmatched junction nucleotides: 7. Germline CDR1 and CDR2: SGHVS and FNYEAQ. CDR3 length: 16 residues.

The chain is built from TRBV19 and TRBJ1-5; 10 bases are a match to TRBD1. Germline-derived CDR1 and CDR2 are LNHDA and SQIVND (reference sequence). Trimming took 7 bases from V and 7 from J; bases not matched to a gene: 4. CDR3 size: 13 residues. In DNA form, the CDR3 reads TGTGCCAGTACCTGGGACAGGGGACAGCCCCAGCATTTT. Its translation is CASTWDRGQPQHF.

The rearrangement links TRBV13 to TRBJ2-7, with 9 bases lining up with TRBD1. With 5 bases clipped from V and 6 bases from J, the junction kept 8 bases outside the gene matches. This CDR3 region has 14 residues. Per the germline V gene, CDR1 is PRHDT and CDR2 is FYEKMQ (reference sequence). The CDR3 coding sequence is TGTGCCAGCAGCACGGACAGGGGTATTGGCGAGCAGTACTTC. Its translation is CASSTDRGIGEQYF.

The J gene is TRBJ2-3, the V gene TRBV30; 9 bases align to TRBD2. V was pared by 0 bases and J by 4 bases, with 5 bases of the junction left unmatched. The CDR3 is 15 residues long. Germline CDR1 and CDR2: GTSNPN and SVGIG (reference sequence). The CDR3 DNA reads TGTGCCTGGAGTGTACAAGCGGGAGGACCAGATACGCAGTATTTT. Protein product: CAWSVQAGGPDTQYF.